This entry lists 10 T cell receptor beta chains sequenced from one sample in a study of Ad26.COV2.S vaccination and SARS-CoV-2 variants. Treatment given: roughly 19 received Ad26.COV2.S at low or high dose, single or two shots; 5 received placebo; per-sample allocation not given. Samples analyzed were those drawn on day 63 after the first vaccine or placebo injection. The assay was immunoSEQ multiplex PCR, and TCRdb's table has in-frame clones only and misses some. The sample includes roughly 420,000 clones, roughly 87% seen only once; the top ten take about 2.7%. Specimen: peripheral blood, collected in a trial of Ad26.COV2.S vaccine versus placebo. These receptors were collected from a person between 18 and 65 years old who received the Ad26.COV2.S COVID-19 vaccine or a placebo.

This clone has a single count. This rearrangement joins TRBV18 to TRBJ2-1; TRBD2 matches 14 bases. The trim removed 3 bases at V and 0 bases at J, leaving 10 bases unmatched. The CDR3 loop spans 20 amino acids. Germline V gene sequence: CDR1 KGHSH, CDR2 LQKENI. The CDR3 DNA is TGTGCCAGCTCACCGATGGTGGGACTAGCGGGGGAGAGCTCCTACAATGAGCAGTTCTTC. Translation: CASSPMVGLAGESSYNEQFF.

This chain links TRBV12-2 with TRBJ2-2; the table's TRBD2 call for D was not verified on the DNA. TRBV12-2 is a listed pseudogene. The CDR3 has 15 residues. The CDR3 loop is CASRFRGGNTGELFF. Here the CDR3 DNA reads TGTGCAAGTCGCTTCCGGGGGGGAAACACCGGGGAGCTGTTTTTT.

The genes are TRBV2 and TRBJ2-3, with D unresolved. The CDR3 contains 12 residues. Germline CDR1 SNHLY, CDR2 FYNNEI. The V and J ends lost 10 bases and 6 bases respectively, with 14 bases between them. CDR3: CATTRTPDTQYF. The CDR3 region has the DNA TGTGCCACCACACGGACCCCCGATACGCAGTATTTT.

The chain uses TRBV14 and TRBJ1-6; D not certain. The CDR3 sequence is 16 residues long. Per the germline V gene, CDR1 is SGHDN and CDR2 is FVKESK. Trimming shortened V by 4 bases and J by 9 bases, and 19 bases separated the two germline ends. CDR3 sequence (DNA): TGTGCCAGCAGCCGCCCAACAGTAACGGGGAGTTCACCCCTCCACTTT. Protein: CASSRPTVTGSSPLHF.

Only a few counts were recorded for this clone. The chain recombines TRBV3-1 (or the pseudogene TRBV3-2) with TRBJ1-6; D ambiguous. Germline CDR1 LGHDT, CDR2 YNNKEL (reference sequence). V gave up 0 bases and J gave up 14 bases, with 11 bases separating them. CDR3 length equals 13 residues. DNA of the CDR3: TGTGCCAGCAGCCAAGAAGACACTTACGCCCTCCACTTT. Translated, it gives CASSQEDTYALHF.

The chain recombines TRBV3-1 (or the pseudogene TRBV3-2) with TRBJ2-7, with 7 bases identical to TRBD1. V lost 1 base to trimming and J lost 3 bases; unmatched junction nucleotides: 9. The CDR3 runs to 16 residues. CDR1 is LGHDT and CDR2 is YNNKEL in the germline V gene (reference sequence). The CDR3 protein is CASSQGRQGWGYEQYF. The CDR3 nucleotides are TGTGCCAGCAGCCAAGGTAGACAGGGTTGGGGCTACGAGCAGTACTTC.

The gene calls are TRBV7-8 and TRBJ2-1; the match to TRBD2 covers 16 bases. The CDR3 totals 15 residues. V lost 5 bases and J lost 10; bases outside the gene matches: 5. The germline V gene encodes CDR1 SGHVS and CDR2 FQNEAQ. CDR3 coding DNA: TGTGCCAGCAGCGGGACTAGCGGGAGGGTCGGAGAGCAGTTCTTC. This codes for CASSGTSGRVGEQFF.

The gene calls are TRBV7-3 and TRBJ1-6; D ambiguous. V dropped 1 base and J dropped 7 bases, with 8 bases sitting between them. Germline loops: CDR1 SGHTA, CDR2 FQGTGA. This CDR3 region has 14 residues. The CDR3 region has the DNA TGTGCCAGCAGCTTAAACGGTCTGAATTCACCCCTCCACTTT. Translating it yields CASSLNGLNSPLHF.

The genes are TRBV7-2 and TRBJ2-5; no clear D gene. Germline V gives CDR1 SGHTA, CDR2 FQGNSA. This CDR3 is 15 amino acids long. Trimming left V 1 base short and J 5 bases short, with 14 bases between. In nucleotides, the CDR3 is TGTGCCAGCAGCTTAGGGTACTTGGGTTCCGAGACCCAGTACTTC. It is translated as CASSLGYLGSETQYF.

This clone was picked up a small number of times. The CDR3 here is CASSLFQGWKYGYTF. CDR3 DNA sequence: TGTGCCAGCAGCTTATTCCAGGGGTGGAAGTATGGCTACACCTTC. The gene calls are TRBV11-2 and TRBJ1-2; D may be TRBD1 (6 bases). The germline gives CDR1 SGHAT, CDR2 FQNNGV. The CDR3 totals 15 residues. The V gene lost 2 bases and the J gene lost 5 bases, with 15 bases spanning the gap.